The clone carrying this T cell receptor (beta chain) has a count of ten or more. This sample's time point: before trial treatment. Tumors of eligible patients were advanced, solid and lacking tumor-infiltrating lymphocytes. V was cut by 8 bases and J by 8 bases, with 15 bases left in between. The CDR3 consists of 12 residues. Per germline, CDR1 MGHDK and CDR2 SYGVNS. The data stem from a study of low-dose radiotherapy and immunotherapy resistance in tumors. About the research overall: Per fraction, Cohort 1 was given 0.5 Gy every 2 weeks, for a total of 6.5 Gy. Cyclophosphamide infusions of 200 mg/m2 came every two weeks, one day before radiation-immunotherapy. Aspirin 300 mg, taken orally and daily, was given to patients for four cycles from cycle 1 day 1.

TRAV- and TRBV-specific primers, spanning alpha and beta chains, primed first-strand cDNA. Amplification, which lasted around 18 PCR cycles, used a constant-region primer and V-primer adapter to amplify TCRs. One entry per CDR3 protein, called by TCRdb with MiXCR from the reads. This sample has 75,000 to 95,000 distinct CDR3 sequences; 8% to 10% occur once, and the top ten carry under 1.1%. This sample comprised PBMCs, obtained before treatment. The receptor comes from a male donor with prostate cancer. The rearrangement links TRBV25-1 to TRBJ1-2; D possibly corresponds to TRBD1 (6 bases). The CDR3 region has the DNA TGTGCCAGCGGACCCACAGGGATCGGCTACACCTTC. Its translation: CASGPTGIGYTF.